A single sample gave rise to the 28 T cell receptor beta chains below, sequenced in a study of blood T cell repertoires in COVID-19. The table came from immunoSEQ multiplex PCR; TCRdb's copy has only in-frame clones and leaves some out. The sample consists of 150,000 or so clones, around 81% of them appearing once. Sequences were obtained from peripheral blood. These receptors all stem from a woman in her fifties or sixties with acute or convalescent COVID-19.

The CDR3 coding sequence is TGTGCCAGCAGTTATTCCCAGGTGGGCACAGATACGCAGTATTTT. Translating gives CASSYSQVGTDTQYF. The chain combines TRBV6-5 with TRBJ2-3; unclear D gene. The germline V gene has CDR1 MNHEY and CDR2 SVGAGI. V gave up 3 bases and J gave up 1 base, with 11 bases separating them. The CDR3 totals 15 residues.

V usage is TRBV30 and J usage is TRBJ2-1; D not certain. Germline V gene sequence: CDR1 GTSNPN, CDR2 SVGIG (reference sequence). Trimming cost V 0 bases and J 5 bases, with 8 bases left between them. The CDR3 loop spans 13 amino acids. CDR3 bases: TGTGCCTGGAGTGTATTACAGAACAATGAGCAGTTCTTC. It codes for CAWSVLQNNEQFF. The full variable domain, completed using reference TRBV30 and TRBJ2-1, is SQTIHQWPATLVQPVGSPLSLECTVEGTSNPNLYWYRQAAGRGLQLLFYSVGIGQISSEVPQNLSASRPQDRQFILSSKKLLLSDSGFYLCAWSVLQNNEQFFGPGTRLTVL.

The chain couples TRBV6-6 to TRBJ1-6, with D uncertain. In germline, CDR1 is MNHNY, CDR2 SVGAGI (reference sequence). The V end lost 5 bases, the J end lost 3 bases, and 14 bases lay between the germline ends. This CDR3 region has 16 residues. CDR3 sequence reads: CASSAGKRRYNSPLHF. CDR3 bases: TGTGCCAGCAGTGCCGGGAAAAGGCGCTATAATTCACCCCTCCACTTT.

V is TRBV11-3 and J is TRBJ2-1; TRBD2 agrees at 8 bases. The V gene's germline CDR1 is SGHNT and CDR2 YENEEA. CDR3 length: 16 amino acids. After removal of 4 bases from V and 4 bases from J, the junction contained 9 bases not matched to a gene. The CDR3: CASSSSSGSSYNEQFF. CDR3 nucleotides: TGTGCCAGCAGCTCATCAAGCGGGAGTTCATACAATGAGCAGTTCTTC.

The rearrangement uses TRBV18 and TRBJ2-7, with 7 bases lining up with TRBD1. There are 17 residues in the CDR3. J was trimmed by 2 bases and V by 6 bases; bases with no gene match: 16. Germline loops: CDR1 KGHSH, CDR2 LQKENI. The CDR3 sequence: CASSRMSPGTAAYEQYF. CDR3 sequence (DNA): TGTGCCAGCTCCCGGATGAGCCCCGGGACAGCCGCCTACGAGCAGTACTTC. The full variable domain, rest sourced from reference TRBV18 and TRBJ2-7, is NAGVMQNPRHLVRRRGQEARLRCSPMKGHSHVYWYRQLPEEGLKFMVYLQKENIIDESGMPKERFSAEFPKEGPSILRIQQVVRGDSAAYFCASSRMSPGTAAYEQYFGPGTRLTVT.

The chain couples TRBV5-1 to TRBJ1-1, with a tentative D call TRBD1 (5 bases). CDR1 and CDR2 from the germline V gene are SGHRS and YFSETQ. The CDR3 is 15 residues long. Trimming removed 4 bases at V and 1 base at J, with 14 bases between. CDR3: CASSPPTVPNTEAFF. CDR3 nucleotide sequence: TGCGCCAGCAGCCCCCCGACAGTGCCGAACACTGAAGCTTTCTTT.

The chain combines TRBV18 with TRBJ2-3; TRBD1 matches 8 bases. Germline trimming cut 0 bases from V and 14 bases from J; bases unmatched to any gene: 16. The germline gives CDR1 KGHSH, CDR2 LQKENI. The CDR3 is made up of 16 amino acids. The CDR3 loop is CASSPPNPDRVRSWYF. The CDR3 region has the DNA TGTGCCAGCTCACCACCTAACCCGGACAGGGTGCGGTCTTGGTATTTT.

The chain has TRBV19 and TRBJ1-5; 8 bases match TRBD1. CDR1 is LNHDA, CDR2 SQIVND, per germline (reference sequence). J gave up 2 bases and V 4 bases, and 4 bases lay outside the gene matches. The CDR3 loop spans 15 amino acids. DNA of the CDR3: TGTGCCAGTAGTAACGGACAGGGTGGCAATCAGCCCCAGCATTTT. Translated, it gives CASSNGQGGNQPQHF. Based on the CDR3 plus reference TRBV19 and TRBJ1-5, the full variable domain is DGGITQSPKYLFRKEGQNVTLSCEQNLNHDAMYWYRQDPGQGLRLIYYSQIVNDFQKGDIAEGYSVSREKKESFPLTVTSAQKNPTAFYLCASSNGQGGNQPQHFGDGTRLSIL.

This clone was recorded once. This chain connects TRBV7-9 to TRBJ2-6; weak D call: TRBD1 (5 bases). The CDR3 sequence is 19 residues long. V shed 5 bases and J shed 0 bases, with 20 bases lying between them. Looked up from germline, CDR1 is SEHNR and CDR2 is FQNEAQ (reference sequence). The CDR3 nucleotides read TGTGCCAGCAGCGCAGGGTGGGCAGTTTCTTACTCTGGGGCCAACGTCCTGACTTTC. It yields the protein CASSAGWAVSYSGANVLTF.

The chain has TRBV20-1 and TRBJ1-5, with a tentative D call TRBD1 (5 bases). The CDR3 covers 15 residues. V was clipped by 3 bases and J by 1 base, with 13 bases between them. Germline CDR1 and CDR2: DFQATT and SNEGSKA (reference sequence). The CDR3 is CSASQGRASNQPQHF. In nucleotides, the CDR3 is TGCAGTGCTAGTCAGGGCCGCGCGAGCAATCAGCCCCAGCATTTT.

With regard to this clone: The junction and the germline gene differ at one end; a read error may be behind it. The chain is built from TRBV28 and TRBJ2-1; 11 nucleotides line up with TRBD2. This CDR3 is built from 21 residues. Germline CDR1 and CDR2: MDHEN and SYDVKM. CDR3 bases: TGTGCCAGCAGTTTCCCAGTCATCGGGACTAGCGGAGGCAGAGGCTACGATGAGCAGTTCTTC. It translates to CASSFPVIGTSGGRGYDEQFF.

The rearrangement links TRBV27 to TRBJ1-5; the match to TRBD1 covers 10 bases. Trimming cost V 2 bases and J 0 bases; bases outside gene matches: 10. Germline CDR1 MNHEY, CDR2 SMNVEV (reference sequence). The CDR3 sequence is 19 residues long. CDR3 nucleotides: TGTGCCAGCAGTTTAGGGGGACAGGGGTGGGGGTATAGCAATCAGCCCCAGCATTTT. Its protein is CASSLGGQGWGYSNQPQHF.

The chain recombines TRBV28 with TRBJ1-2; 7 nucleotides agree with TRBD1. The germline V gene has CDR1 MDHEN and CDR2 SYDVKM. CDR3 length equals 12 residues. Germline trimming cut 5 bases from V and 5 bases from J; bases unmatched to any gene: 2. Written as DNA, the CDR3 is TGTGCCAGCAGTCCGGGACAGTATGGCTACACCTTC. It specifies CASSPGQYGYTF.

The table lists this clone with a few counts. The gene calls are TRBV6-5 and TRBJ1-3; D is ambiguous. V dropped 5 bases and J dropped 3 bases, with 8 bases sitting between them. This CDR3 has 13 amino acids. Germline V CDR1 and CDR2: MNHEY, SVGAGI. The CDR3 DNA is TGTGCCAGCAGTCGTATAAATGGAAACACCATATATTTT. Translated: CASSRINGNTIYF.

A note on this clone: The junction differs from germline at one of its ends, possibly a read error. The V call is TRBV29-1, the J call TRBJ2-3; 14 bases map to TRBD2. CDR3 length: 14 residues. CDR1 is SQVTM and CDR2 is ANQGSEA in the germline V gene. The CDR3 is CSVPTSGRAETQYF. The CDR3 DNA reads as TGCAGCGTCCCGACTAGCGGGAGGGCAGAGACGCAGTATTTT.

The genes are TRBV27 and TRBJ1-6; TRBD1 matches 9 bases. The CDR3 consists of 17 residues. J was trimmed by 8 bases and V by 0 bases; bases with no gene match: 8. Germline CDR1 and CDR2: MNHEY and SMNVEV (reference sequence). The CDR3 protein is CASSLSRTGGTDSPLHF. DNA for the CDR3: TGTGCCAGCAGTTTATCGCGAACAGGGGGCACAGATTCACCCCTCCACTTT.

The chain couples TRBV7-8 to TRBJ2-3; 7 bases match TRBD2. The CDR3 totals 17 residues. V lost 3 bases to trimming and J lost 5 bases; unmatched junction nucleotides: 14. The germline V gene encodes CDR1 SGHVS and CDR2 FQNEAQ. As DNA, the CDR3 is TGTGCCAGCAGCTTCCGCGGGAGACCACAGTCTGTAGATACGCAGTATTTT. Its protein product is CASSFRGRPQSVDTQYF.

The chain uses TRBV7-9 and TRBJ1-3; D is unresolved. The germline CDR1 and CDR2 sequences are SEHNR and FQNEAQ (reference sequence). V shed 2 bases and J shed 2 bases, with 10 bases lying between them. This CDR3 has 15 amino acids. Here the CDR3 reads CASSLISQAGNTIYF. The CDR3 DNA sequence: TGTGCCAGCAGCTTAATCTCTCAGGCTGGAAACACCATATATTTT.

J is TRBJ1-2 and V is TRBV6-5; D gene unclear. Deletions cut 6 bases from V and 8 bases from J, with 22 bases between. The CDR3 is 15 amino acids. Germline-derived CDR1 and CDR2 are MNHEY and SVGAGI. The CDR3 region is CASRVFSGNRRGYTF. CDR3 nucleotide sequence: TGTGCCAGCAGAGTTTTTTCCGGGAACAGAAGGGGCTACACCTTC.

This clone was picked up a small number of times. This chain connects TRBV4-3 to TRBJ1-2; TRBD1 matches 11 bases. CDR3 size: 17 residues. Trimming removed 1 base from V and 8 bases from J; junction bases left unmatched: 12. Germline V gene sequence: CDR1 LGHNA, CDR2 YSLEER. CDR3 amino acids: CASSQGEGTGGAKGYTF. CDR3 bases: TGCGCCAGCAGCCAAGGGGAGGGGACAGGGGGAGCGAAAGGCTACACCTTC.

The rearrangement uses TRBV5-5 and TRBJ2-5; the D gene is possibly TRBD1 (6 bases). The CDR3 runs 16 residues. Trimming took 0 bases from V and 5 from J, leaving 17 bases between them. The V gene's germline CDR1 is SGHKS and CDR2 YYEKEE (reference sequence). The CDR3 DNA sequence: TGTGCCAGCAGCTTGGAGGTTGGGGGCTCGTTGGAGACCCAGTACTTC. It translates to CASSLEVGGSLETQYF.

The V call is TRBV27, the J call TRBJ1-2; 8 bases fit TRBD1. The CDR3 has 17 residues. From germline, CDR1 is MNHEY and CDR2 SMNVEV (reference sequence). The trim removed 4 bases at V and 7 bases at J, leaving 17 bases unmatched. The CDR3 sequence is CASSSLSGQGRGGGYTF. For the CDR3, the DNA is TGTGCCAGCAGTTCTCTATCAGGACAGGGTAGAGGGGGTGGCTACACCTTC.

The CDR3 DNA sequence: TGTGCCAGCAGTTTCGACAGGGGTCTCATCTATGGCTACACCTTC. This translates into CASSFDRGLIYGYTF. The J gene is TRBJ1-2, the V gene TRBV27; 8 bases are a match to TRBD1. CDR3 length: 15 amino acids. After removal of 3 bases from V and 4 bases from J, the junction contained 7 bases not matched to a gene. Per germline, CDR1 MNHEY and CDR2 SMNVEV (reference sequence).

This chain connects TRBV19 to TRBJ2-1; a possible D gene is TRBD1 (6 bases). The CDR3 spans 15 residues. V was trimmed by 5 bases and J by 8 bases, leaving 19 bases between them. Germline CDR1 and CDR2: LNHDA and SQIVND (reference sequence). Written as DNA, the CDR3 is TGTGCCAGTAGTTTAGGGGGAGCTCGGGTCGATGAGCAGTTCTTC. This encodes CASSLGGARVDEQFF.

V gene TRBV5-4 combines with J gene TRBJ2-7, with D hard to call. The germline V gene encodes CDR1 SGHNT and CDR2 YYREEE (reference sequence). This CDR3 comprises 15 residues. Trimming removed 1 base at V and 0 bases at J, with 11 bases between. CDR3 residues: CASSLYEQSSYEQYF. CDR3 sequence (DNA): TGTGCCAGCAGCTTGTACGAACAGAGCTCCTACGAGCAGTACTTC.

The chain recombines TRBV27 with TRBJ2-7; the D gene is possibly TRBD2 (5 bases). The germline V and J ends were trimmed by 3 bases and 7 bases, with 13 bases remaining between them. The CDR3 spans 13 residues. Germline CDR1 MNHEY, CDR2 SMNVEV (reference sequence). CDR3 region: CASSLAEVGEQYF. The CDR3 coding sequence is TGTGCCAGCAGTTTGGCGGAGGTGGGAGAGCAGTACTTC.

J is TRBJ2-1 and V is TRBV10-3; D may be TRBD2 (5 bases). Per the germline V gene, CDR1 is ENHRY and CDR2 is SYGVKD. V lost 4 bases and J 10 bases, leaving 14 bases between the germline ends. This CDR3 spans 13 amino acids. The CDR3 protein is CAISVGLGNEQFF. The DNA of the CDR3 is TGTGCCATCAGTGTCGGACTGGGGAACGAGCAGTTCTTC.

The chain uses TRBV7-9 and TRBJ1-1, with 8 bases lining up with TRBD1. CDR1 is SEHNR, CDR2 FQNEAQ, per germline (reference sequence). Germline trimming cut 4 bases from V and 4 bases from J; bases unmatched to any gene: 14. The CDR3 is 17 residues long. The CDR3 protein is CASSSGQRDRYGTEAFF. The CDR3 DNA follows: TGTGCCAGCAGCTCGGGCCAAAGGGACAGGTACGGCACTGAAGCTTTCTTT. The whole variable domain, remainder taken from reference TRBV7-9 and TRBJ1-1, is DTGVSQNPRHKITKRGQNVTFRCDPISEHNRLYWYRQTLGQGPEFLTYFQNEAQLEKSRLLSDRFSAERPKGSFSTLEIQRTEQGDSAMYLCASSSGQRDRYGTEAFFGQGTRLTVV.